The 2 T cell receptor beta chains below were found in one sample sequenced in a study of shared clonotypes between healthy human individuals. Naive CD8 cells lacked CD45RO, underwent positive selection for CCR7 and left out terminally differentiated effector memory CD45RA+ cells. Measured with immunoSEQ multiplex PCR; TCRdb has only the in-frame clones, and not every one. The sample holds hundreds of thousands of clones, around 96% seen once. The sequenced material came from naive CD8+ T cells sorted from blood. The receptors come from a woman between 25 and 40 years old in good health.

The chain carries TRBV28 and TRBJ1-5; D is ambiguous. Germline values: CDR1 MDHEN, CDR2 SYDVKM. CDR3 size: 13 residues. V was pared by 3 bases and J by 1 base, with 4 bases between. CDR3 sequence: CASSFNSNQPQHF. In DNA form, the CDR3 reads TGTGCCAGCAGTTTTAACAGCAATCAGCCCCAGCATTTT.

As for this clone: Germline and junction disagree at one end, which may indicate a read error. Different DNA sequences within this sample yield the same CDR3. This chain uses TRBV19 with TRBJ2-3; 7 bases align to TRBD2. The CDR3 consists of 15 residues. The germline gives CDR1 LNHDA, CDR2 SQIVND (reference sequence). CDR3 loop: CASSIRGSGTDTQYF. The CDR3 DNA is TGTGCCAGTAGTATTCGCGGGAGTGGCACAGATACGCAGTATTTC.